In its sample, the clone carrying this T cell receptor (beta chain) was seen many times. The antigen is unknown. The V gene's germline CDR1 is SGHNT and CDR2 YYREEE (reference sequence). Losses at the gene ends were 4 bases for V and 6 bases for J; bases not matched to a gene: 11. The CDR3 is 17 residues long. This sample is part of a study of breast tumors, draining lymph nodes, adjacent tissues. Study findings and constraints: Luminal-like breast cancer showed significantly higher tumor–nontumor repertoire similarity than basal-like. Tumor T cell lymph node origin was a supported hypothesis, not proven. Data fit most tumor T cells coming from lymph node, expanding in tumor. Tumor repertoires ranked between lymph nodes and nontumor tissue in diversity, with V and J gene preferences.

TCRdb re-called the multiplex PCR reads through MiXCR, storing one row per CDR3 protein. This sample has about 100,000 distinct CDR3 sequences; around 21% occur once, and the top ten carry roughly 1.2%. Breast cancer patients provided tissue from their axillary draining lymph nodes. V usage is TRBV5-4 and J usage is TRBJ2-2, with 11 bases aligning to TRBD2. This TCR came from a female donor with breast cancer. Some clones in this sample may be carry-over from other donors' samples. Sample: axillary lymph node tissue. CDR3 in DNA: TGTGCCAGCAGCCCCACGGTAGGGACTAGCGGTTCCGGGGAGCTGTTTTTT. This sequence encodes CASSPTVGTSGSGELFF.